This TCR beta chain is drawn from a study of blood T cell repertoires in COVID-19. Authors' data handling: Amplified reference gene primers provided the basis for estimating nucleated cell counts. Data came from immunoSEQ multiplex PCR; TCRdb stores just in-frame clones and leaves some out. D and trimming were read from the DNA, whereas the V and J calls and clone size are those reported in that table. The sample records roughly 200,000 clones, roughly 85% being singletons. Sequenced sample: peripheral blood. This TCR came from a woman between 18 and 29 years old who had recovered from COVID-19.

The CDR3 loop is CASSQDGLGQGPVSTGELFF. The CDR3, as DNA: TGTGCCAGCAGCCAAGATGGGTTGGGACAGGGGCCGGTCTCCACCGGGGAGCTGTTTTTT. The genes are TRBV3-1 (or the pseudogene TRBV3-2) and TRBJ2-2, with 10 bases lining up with TRBD1. The CDR3 sequence is 20 residues long. V lost 0 bases and J lost 4; bases outside the gene matches: 14. Germline V gene lookup returns CDR1 LGHDT and CDR2 YNNKEL (reference sequence).